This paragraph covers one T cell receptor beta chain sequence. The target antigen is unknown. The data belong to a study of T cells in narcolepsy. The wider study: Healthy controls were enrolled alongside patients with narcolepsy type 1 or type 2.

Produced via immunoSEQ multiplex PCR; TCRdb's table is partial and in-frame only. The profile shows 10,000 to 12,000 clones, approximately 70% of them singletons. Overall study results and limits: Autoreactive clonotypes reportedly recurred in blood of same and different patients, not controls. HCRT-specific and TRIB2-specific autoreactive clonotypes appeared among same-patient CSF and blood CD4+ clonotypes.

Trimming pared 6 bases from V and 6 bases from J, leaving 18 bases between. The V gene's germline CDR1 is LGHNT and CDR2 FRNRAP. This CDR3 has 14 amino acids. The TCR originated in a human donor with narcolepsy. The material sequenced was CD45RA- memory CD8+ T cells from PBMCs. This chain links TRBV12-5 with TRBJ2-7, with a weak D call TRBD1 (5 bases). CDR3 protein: CASGQGSGLSEQYF. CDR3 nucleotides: TGTGCTAGTGGCCAGGGTTCGGGCTTGAGCGAGCAGTACTTC.